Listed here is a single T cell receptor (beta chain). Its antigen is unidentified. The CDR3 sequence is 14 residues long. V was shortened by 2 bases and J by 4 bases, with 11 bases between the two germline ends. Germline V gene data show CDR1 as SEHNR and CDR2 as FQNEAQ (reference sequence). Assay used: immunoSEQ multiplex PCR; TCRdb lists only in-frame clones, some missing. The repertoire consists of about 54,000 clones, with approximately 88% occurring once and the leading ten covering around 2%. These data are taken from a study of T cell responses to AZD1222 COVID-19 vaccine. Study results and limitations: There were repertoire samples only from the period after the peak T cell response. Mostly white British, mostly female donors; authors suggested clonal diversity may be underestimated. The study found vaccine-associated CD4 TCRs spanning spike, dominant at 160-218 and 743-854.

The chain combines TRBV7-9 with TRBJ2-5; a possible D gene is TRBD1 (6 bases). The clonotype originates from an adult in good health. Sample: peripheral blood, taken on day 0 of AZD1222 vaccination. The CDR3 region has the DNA TGTGCCAGCAGCTTAAACCTAGGGGGAGAGACCCAGTACTTC. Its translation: CASSLNLGGETQYF.